The next 8 T cell receptor beta chains were all read from a single sample in a study of identical twins. Each CDR3 protein is one row after TCRdb ran MiXCR on the 5' RACE reads. The sample lists roughly 250,000 distinct CDR3 sequences, roughly 7.5% occurring once. The sample was also linked to a second study, of yellow fever vaccine responses in identical twins.

The sequencing sample was made of CD8+ T cells sorted from blood. Receptor source: a woman under 30 in good health.

There are a few counts of this clonotype. The V and J genes are TRBV12-3 or TRBV12-4 and TRBJ2-2; D remains unclear. The CDR3 runs to 14 residues. Trimming took 7 bases from V and 0 from J, leaving 9 bases between them. DNA of the CDR3: TGTGCCAGCAAGGACCGGGCGAACACCGGGGAGCTGTTTTTT. Translation gives CASKDRANTGELFF.

This clonotype showed up many times. V and J are TRBV5-1 and TRBJ2-6; D is unresolved. V lost 0 bases, J lost 4 bases, and 11 bases lay in between. The CDR3 consists of 16 residues. Germline V gene sequence: CDR1 SGHRS, CDR2 YFSETQ. CDR3 nucleotide sequence: TGCGCCAGCAGCTTGGTGTTCGTCTCGGGGGCCAACGTCCTGACTTTC. As protein: CASSLVFVSGANVLTF.

This rearrangement joins TRBV7-9 to TRBJ2-1; 7 nucleotides agree with TRBD2. CDR1 SEHNR and CDR2 FQNEAQ come from the germline V gene (reference sequence). V shed 3 bases and J 0 bases; nucleotides not matched to a gene: 8. There are 17 residues in the CDR3. This CDR3 reads CASSLMGGGSSYNEQFF. The CDR3 DNA reads TGTGCCAGCAGCTTGATGGGCGGGGGTAGCTCCTACAATGAGCAGTTCTTC.

Points on this clonotype: This could be a read error, since a much larger clone is one nucleotide away. The chain joins TRBV12-3 or TRBV12-4 to TRBJ2-1; D is unclear. The V end lost 4 bases, the J end lost 4 bases, and 11 bases lay between the germline ends. This CDR3 has 14 amino acids. The CDR3 coding sequence is TGTGCCAGCAGTTCTACCGAACAGTACAATGAGCAGTTCTTC. It yields the protein CASSSTEQYNEQFF.

This chain uses TRBV5-5 with TRBJ2-1, with TRBD2 matching 8 bases. V trimming: 0 bases; J trimming: 9 bases; junction bases outside the gene matches: 14. This CDR3 spans 17 amino acids. Germline V lookup: CDR1 SGHKS, CDR2 YYEKEE (reference sequence). CDR3 nucleotide sequence: TGTGCCAGCAGCTTGGACCAAGCGGGAGAAGATGCGGGTGAGCAGTTCTTC. Translated: CASSLDQAGEDAGEQFF.

The J gene is TRBJ2-1, the V gene TRBV6-1; TRBD2 aligns across 8 bases. The germline CDR1 and CDR2 sequences are MNHNS and SASEGT. Germline trimming cut 5 bases from V and 4 bases from J; bases unmatched to any gene: 10. This CDR3 is built from 16 residues. This CDR3 reads CASSQTRGGPYNEQFF. In DNA, the CDR3 is TGTGCCAGCAGTCAAACCCGGGGGGGGCCGTACAATGAGCAGTTCTTC.

J is TRBJ1-1 and V is TRBV6-4, with no clear D. V was pared by 2 bases and J by 1 base, with 8 bases between. This CDR3 has 14 residues. Germline-derived CDR1 and CDR2 are MRHNA and SNTAGT. The DNA for the CDR3 is TGTGCCAGCAGTGACGATGAGCGGAACACTGAAGCTTTCTTT. Its protein is CASSDDERNTEAFF.

As for this clonotype: This sequence may be a read error, since a much larger clone differs from it by one base. The J gene is TRBJ2-3, the V gene TRBV28; D gene uncertain. The V end was cut by 3 bases, the J end by 6 bases, with 13 bases between. The length of the CDR3 is 14 residues. Germline loops: CDR1 MDHEN, CDR2 SYDVKM. The CDR3: CASSFYVGPDTQYF. The CDR3 DNA reads as TGTGCCAGCAGTTTCTACGTGGGTCCGGATACGCAGTATTTT.